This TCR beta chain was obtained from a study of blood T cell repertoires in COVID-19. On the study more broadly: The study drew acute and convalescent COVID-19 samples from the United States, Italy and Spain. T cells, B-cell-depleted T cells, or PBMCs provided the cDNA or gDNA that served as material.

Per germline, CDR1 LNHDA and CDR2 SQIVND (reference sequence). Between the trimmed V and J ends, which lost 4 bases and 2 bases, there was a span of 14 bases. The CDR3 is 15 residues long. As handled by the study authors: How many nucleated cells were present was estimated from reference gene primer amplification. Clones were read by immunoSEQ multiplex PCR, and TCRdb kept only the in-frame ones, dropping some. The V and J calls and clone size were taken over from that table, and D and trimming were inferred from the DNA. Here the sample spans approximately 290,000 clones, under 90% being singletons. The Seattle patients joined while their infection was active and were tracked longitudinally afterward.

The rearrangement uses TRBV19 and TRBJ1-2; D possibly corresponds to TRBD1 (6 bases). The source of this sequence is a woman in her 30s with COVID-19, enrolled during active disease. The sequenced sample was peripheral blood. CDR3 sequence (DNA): TGTGCCAGTAGTAAACGGGACACGAACAACTATGGCTACACCTTC. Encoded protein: CASSKRDTNNYGYTF.